The 9 T cell receptor beta chains reported below all come from one sample, sequenced in a study of PD-1 blockade in classical Hodgkin lymphoma. The method was immunoSEQ multiplex PCR; TCRdb's version includes in-frame clones alone and lacks a portion of them. This table has thousands of clones, more than 50% appearing once. In every patient, relapse followed autologous stem cell transplantation, while exposure to brentuximab vedotin differed. Investigators obtained CD8+ T cells from thawed PBMCs by magnetic negative selection. Sequenced material: CD8+ T cells from blood, taken at baseline. The receptors stem from a human donor with classical Hodgkin lymphoma.

This clone was seen a few times. The V call is TRBV27, the J call TRBJ2-6; D uncertain. The CDR3 covers 14 residues. The V gene lost 0 bases and the J gene lost 3 bases, with 3 bases spanning the gap. Germline V lookup: CDR1 MNHEY, CDR2 SMNVEV (reference sequence). This CDR3 is CASSLSVGANVLTF. The CDR3 DNA reads as TGTGCCAGCAGTTTATCGGTTGGGGCCAACGTCCTGACTTTC.

The V gene is TRBV7-9, the J gene TRBJ2-7, with D maybe TRBD1 (6 bases). V was cut by 6 bases and J by 6 bases, with 15 bases left in between. The CDR3 is made up of 13 amino acids. CDR1 is SEHNR and CDR2 is FQNEAQ in the germline V gene (reference sequence). In nucleotides, the CDR3 is TGTGCCAGCAGTTTACAGGGCTCAGGCGAGCAGTACTTC. Its translation is CASSLQGSGEQYF.

V gene TRBV6-6 combines with J gene TRBJ1-6, with a weak D call TRBD1 (5 bases). The germline V gene has CDR1 MNHNY and CDR2 SVGAGI (reference sequence). This CDR3 comprises 15 residues. Trimming pared 2 bases from V and 13 bases from J, leaving 18 bases between. Here the CDR3 reads CASSYEPGPPFPLHF. CDR3 sequence (DNA): TGTGCCAGCAGTTACGAACCGGGACCGCCCTTCCCCCTCCACTTT.

This clone appeared a few times. Other DNA sequences in this sample translate to the same CDR3. The chain joins TRBV11-2 to TRBJ2-1; 10 nucleotides agree with TRBD1. CDR1 and CDR2 from the germline V gene are SGHAT and FQNNGV. This CDR3 region has 14 residues. With 3 bases clipped from V and 8 bases from J, the junction kept 4 bases outside the gene matches. CDR3 sequence reads: CASSFGTGVYEQFF. CDR3 in DNA: TGTGCCAGCAGCTTCGGGACAGGGGTTTATGAGCAGTTCTTC.

In this sample, this clone turned up a few times. V usage is TRBV14 and J usage is TRBJ2-5, with a tentative D call TRBD1 (6 bases). CDR3 size: 14 residues. V was cut by 4 bases and J by 0 bases, with 9 bases left in between. CDR1 is SGHDN and CDR2 is FVKESK in the germline V gene. CDR3 bases: TGTGCCAGCAGCCCGGACAGTTACCAAGAGACCCAGTACTTC. The encoded protein is CASSPDSYQETQYF.

The chain couples TRBV7-2 to TRBJ2-7; D uncertain. The V gene's germline CDR1 is SGHTA and CDR2 FQGNSA. This CDR3 region has 15 residues. The V gene lost 0 bases and the J gene lost 0 bases, with 9 bases spanning the gap. CDR3 in amino acids: CASSLALHFSYEQYF. The CDR3 bases are TGTGCCAGCAGCTTAGCGCTCCACTTCTCCTACGAGCAGTACTTC.

The chain carries TRBV29-1 and TRBJ1-1; no reliable D call. Trimming left V 0 bases short and J 4 bases short, with 9 bases between. CDR3 length equals 13 residues. Germline CDR1 and CDR2: SQVTM and ANQGSEA. This chain's CDR3 is CSVEERHFTEAFF. The CDR3 nucleotides read TGCAGCGTTGAAGAACGGCACTTCACTGAAGCTTTCTTT.

This sequence joins TRBV5-1 and TRBJ2-5; 8 nucleotides line up with TRBD2. The V and J ends lost 5 bases and 3 bases, in that order; junction bases with no gene match: 0. The CDR3 sequence is 12 residues long. Germline CDR1 is SGHRS and CDR2 is YFSETQ. CDR3 coding DNA: TGCGCCAGCAGGACTAGCGAAGAGACCCAGTACTTC. This translates into CASRTSEETQYF.

This clone has just one count. The DNA for the CDR3 is TGTGCCAGCAGCTTCGCCTACCCATACGAGCAGTACTTC. This encodes CASSFAYPYEQYF. The chain carries TRBV7-9 and TRBJ2-7; D is unclear. V dropped 3 bases and J dropped 4 bases, with 10 bases sitting between them. The CDR3 has 13 amino acids. Germline assignment: CDR1 SEHNR and CDR2 FQNEAQ (reference sequence). The whole variable domain, filled in from reference TRBV7-9 and TRBJ2-7, reads DTGVSQNPRHKITKRGQNVTFRCDPISEHNRLYWYRQTLGQGPEFLTYFQNEAQLEKSRLLSDRFSAERPKGSFSTLEIQRTEQGDSAMYLCASSFAYPYEQYFGPGTRLTVT.